This T cell receptor beta chain originates from a study of radiotherapy plus CTLA-4 blockade in lung cancer. Study-level information: Among patients, under 20% showed objective responses, and 25% to 35% had disease control.

Data came from immunoSEQ multiplex PCR; TCRdb stores just in-frame clones and leaves some out. The sample yields 40,000 to 50,000 clones, approximately 78% seen once. The germline V gene has CDR1 SGHTA and CDR2 FQGNSA. V dropped 5 bases and J dropped 3; count of bases not matched to a gene: 9. The CDR3 covers 15 residues. Sequenced here: peripheral blood, sampled from a patient treated with radiotherapy plus ipilimumab. The source is a human donor with non-small cell lung cancer who had stable disease on radiotherapy plus ipilimumab. This chain joins TRBV7-2 and TRBJ2-7; 8 positions agree with TRBD1. CDR3: CASSDRGTGIYEQYF. CDR3 nucleotide sequence: TGTGCCAGCAGCGACCGCGGGACAGGAATCTACGAGCAGTACTTC.